This T cell receptor beta chain was observed in a study of shared clonotypes between healthy human individuals. Study-wide results and limits: The genetic and exposure-history diversity represented was limited by few donors. Collection of samples was limited to blood; tissue repertoires likely differ.

All of the donors resided in Nashville, Tennessee, and each was a Caucasian adult. Regarding this clone: Its antigen is still unknown.

The repertoire was sequenced with immunoSEQ multiplex PCR; TCRdb's copy has only in-frame clones and lacks some. The profile shows under 1,900,000 clones, 98% to 99% of them singletons. The specimen was naive CD4+ T cells sorted from blood. Documented subset: CD45RA+ positively selected. The TCR comes from a man younger than 45 in good health.

The CDR3 DNA sequence: TGTGCCAGCAGCTTAAGACGAAACCCGGGCTACACCTTC. Translating it yields CASSLRRNPGYTF. The chain recombines TRBV7-8 with TRBJ1-2, with unresolved D. Deletions cut 2 bases from V and 8 bases from J, with 12 bases between. Germline V gene lookup returns CDR1 SGHVS and CDR2 FQNEAQ. The CDR3 extends over 13 amino acids.